Shown below are 32 T cell receptor beta chains from a single sample sequenced in a study of cytomegalovirus exposure and HLA in healthy donors (dated by TCRdb to the late 2010s). The method behind the library was the immunoSEQ multiplex PCR assay. For the multiplex PCR, a mixture combining 60 forward primers for TCR Vbeta segments and 13 reverse primers for TCR Jbeta segments was used. TCRdb stores this immuneACCESS table with in-frame sequences only. Part of the clones is absent; in the studies checked, under half of the shortfall reflects unresolved V genes, and no reason is known for the rest. The table of this sample itemizes over 200,000 clones. The top ten clonotypes cover approximately 1% of the sample. The source material was PBMCs. These receptors all come from a woman in her 30s in good health and CMV-seropositive.

This rearrangement joins TRBV5-1 to TRBJ1-6; 8 nucleotides line up with TRBD1. Trimming took 0 bases from V and 6 from J; bases not matched to a gene: 5. The CDR3 covers 16 residues. Germline values: CDR1 SGHRS, CDR2 YFSETQ. CDR3 protein: CASSLEQGGVNSPLHF. In nucleotides, the CDR3 is TGCGCCAGCAGCTTGGAACAGGGGGGCGTTAATTCACCCCTCCACTTT.

This chain uses TRBV7-2 with TRBJ1-1, with a weak D call TRBD1 (5 bases). CDR1 and CDR2 from the germline V gene are SGHTA and FQGNSA. The CDR3 length is 14 residues. Between the trimmed V and J ends, which lost 3 bases and 2 bases, there was a span of 10 bases. The CDR3 region is CASSFDSSNTEAFF. The DNA of the CDR3 is TGTGCCAGCAGCTTCGACAGTTCCAACACTGAAGCTTTCTTT. Supplemented by reference TRBV7-2 and TRBJ1-1, the full variable domain reads GAGVSQSPSNKVTEKGKDVELRCDPISGHTALYWYRQSLGQGLEFLIYFQGNSAPDKSGLPSDRFSAERTGGSVSTLTIQRTQQEDSAVYLCASSFDSSNTEAFFGQGTRLTVV.

The chain is built from TRBV28 and TRBJ2-2; D might be TRBD2 (5 bases). Germline CDR1 is MDHEN and CDR2 is SYDVKM. This CDR3 is built from 15 residues. Trimming shortened V by 7 bases and J by 1 base, and 13 bases separated the two germline ends. Written as DNA, the CDR3 is TGTGCCAGCACCTCCCCCGGGGTGAACACCGGGGAGCTGTTTTTT. Translation gives CASTSPGVNTGELFF.

V is TRBV18 and J is TRBJ2-7; D may be TRBD2 (5 bases). Trimming pared 3 bases from V and 6 bases from J, leaving 15 bases between. The CDR3 length is 14 residues. Germline CDR1 is KGHSH and CDR2 is LQKENI. The CDR3 DNA reads TGTGCCAGCTCACCCACTAGAAATTTGGGCGAGCAGTACTTC. Its protein product is CASSPTRNLGEQYF.

The rearrangement links TRBV2 to TRBJ1-4, with a tentative D call TRBD1 (6 bases). This CDR3 has 13 amino acids. The germline CDR1 and CDR2 sequences are SNHLY and FYNNEI. The V end lost 7 bases, the J end lost 5 bases, and 11 bases lay between the germline ends. The CDR3 DNA reads as TGTGCCAGCAATGGGGACAAAAATGAAAAACTGTTTTTT. Protein product: CASNGDKNEKLFF.

The rearrangement uses TRBV5-1 and TRBJ1-1; D unresolved. Trimming took off 0 bases at V and 3 bases at J, with 3 bases between the two ends. Germline values: CDR1 SGHRS, CDR2 YFSETQ. The CDR3 spans 12 residues. In nucleotides, the CDR3 is TGCGCCAGCAGCTTGGACTACACTGAAGCTTTCTTT. Residues: CASSLDYTEAFF.

The chain couples TRBV27 to TRBJ1-2; D unresolved. The CDR3 is 15 residues long. The ends were cut back, 2 bases at V and 2 bases at J, with 12 bases in the middle. Germline CDR1 and CDR2: MNHEY and SMNVEV (reference sequence). The CDR3 here is CASSLLPQINYGYTF. The CDR3 nucleotides read TGTGCCAGCAGTTTACTTCCACAGATCAACTATGGCTACACCTTC.

The CDR3 DNA is TGTGCCAGCAGTTTATGGCTGGATCCAGCGGGAGGGGGCACAGATACGCAGTATTTT. It is translated as CASSLWLDPAGGGTDTQYF. V usage is TRBV28 and J usage is TRBJ2-3; TRBD2 agrees at 10 bases. The CDR3 is made up of 19 amino acids. The V and J ends lost 0 bases and 1 base, in that order; junction bases with no gene match: 10. The V gene's germline CDR1 is MDHEN and CDR2 SYDVKM. Drawing the rest from reference TRBV28 and TRBJ2-3, the complete variable domain is DVKVTQSSRYLVKRTGEKVFLECVQDMDHENMFWYRQDPGLGLRLIYFSYDVKMKEKGDIPEGYSVSREKKERFSLILESASTNQTSMYLCASSLWLDPAGGGTDTQYFGPGTRLTVL.

V usage is TRBV4-3 and J usage is TRBJ2-7; 13 nucleotides agree with TRBD2. The V and J ends lost 2 bases and 4 bases, in that order; junction bases with no gene match: 11. Germline CDR1 is LGHNA and CDR2 is YSLEER. The CDR3 is 18 amino acids. CDR3 region: CASSQTLTSGRAGYEQYF. CDR3 DNA sequence: TGCGCCAGCAGCCAAACTCTAACTAGCGGGAGGGCCGGGTACGAGCAGTACTTC.

The rearrangement links TRBV18 to TRBJ1-1, with D unresolved. CDR1 and CDR2 from the germline V gene are KGHSH and LQKENI. There are 14 residues in the CDR3. Between the trimmed V and J ends, which lost 0 bases and 0 bases, there was a span of 5 bases. This CDR3 is CASSPPQMNTEAFF. The CDR3 DNA follows: TGTGCCAGCTCACCACCGCAGATGAACACTGAAGCTTTCTTT.

The J gene is TRBJ2-3, the V gene TRBV28; a possible D gene is TRBD2 (5 bases). Germline CDR1 is MDHEN and CDR2 is SYDVKM. This CDR3 contains 15 residues. The germline V and J ends were trimmed by 6 bases and 0 bases, with 13 bases remaining between them. The CDR3 sequence: CASRKDFTSTDTQYF. DNA of the CDR3: TGTGCCAGCAGAAAGGACTTTACTAGCACAGATACGCAGTATTTT. Complete variable domain (other parts from reference TRBV28 and TRBJ2-3): DVKVTQSSRYLVKRTGEKVFLECVQDMDHENMFWYRQDPGLGLRLIYFSYDVKMKEKGDIPEGYSVSREKKERFSLILESASTNQTSMYLCASRKDFTSTDTQYFGPGTRLTVL.

The J gene is TRBJ1-2, the V gene TRBV11-2, with TRBD1 matching over 8 bases. Trimming at V came to 4 bases and at J to 4 bases, leaving 5 bases not matched to a gene. The CDR3 sequence is 14 residues long. From germline, CDR1 is SGHAT and CDR2 FQNNGV. In nucleotides, the CDR3 is TGTGCCAGCAGCTCCTCGGACAGGGCCTATGGCTACACCTTC. It encodes CASSSSDRAYGYTF.

This chain connects TRBV5-1 to TRBJ2-1; TRBD2 aligns across 11 bases. The germline CDR1 and CDR2 sequences are SGHRS and YFSETQ. The trim removed 7 bases at V and 4 bases at J, leaving 13 bases unmatched. This CDR3 has 17 amino acids. CDR3 residues: CASRPRLAGGQYNEQFF. CDR3 DNA: TGCGCCAGCCGACCGCGGTTAGCGGGGGGGCAGTACAATGAGCAGTTCTTC. Full variable domain (remainder filled in from reference TRBV5-1 and TRBJ2-1): KAGVTQTPRYLIKTRGQQVTLSCSPISGHRSVSWYQQTPGQGLQFLFEYFSETQRNKGNFPGRFSGRQFSNSRSEMNVSTLELGDSALYLCASRPRLAGGQYNEQFFGPGTRLTVL.

The genes are TRBV2 and TRBJ2-2; D may be TRBD2 (6 bases). CDR3 length equals 16 residues. Germline CDR1 and CDR2: SNHLY and FYNNEI. The germline V and J ends were trimmed by 7 bases and 2 bases, with 17 bases remaining between them. CDR3 coding DNA: TGTGCCAGCAAGCCCTTAGCGGTTATAAACACCGGGGAGCTGTTTTTT. Protein product: CASKPLAVINTGELFF. Full variable domain (missing parts from reference TRBV2 and TRBJ2-2): EPEVTQTPSHQVTQMGQEVILRCVPISNHLYFYWYRQILGQKVEFLVSFYNNEISEKSEIFDDQFSVERPDGSNFTLKIRSTKLEDSAMYFCASKPLAVINTGELFFGEGSRLTVL.

V usage is TRBV2 and J usage is TRBJ1-6; 7 bases fit TRBD1. Per germline, CDR1 SNHLY and CDR2 FYNNEI. Unmatched junction bases numbered 13, after V lost 11 bases and J lost 0 bases. CDR3 length equals 17 residues. The CDR3: CAGHAGTASSYNSPLHF. CDR3 sequence (DNA): TGTGCCGGCCACGCGGGGACAGCCAGCTCCTATAATTCACCCCTCCACTTT.

The chain uses TRBV28 and TRBJ1-5; D gene unclear. V lost 5 bases to trimming and J lost 5 bases, with 10 bases between them. CDR3 length: 13 residues. Germline lookup yields CDR1 MDHEN and CDR2 SYDVKM. The CDR3 here is CASSGGVYQPQHF. The DNA of the CDR3 is TGTGCCAGCAGTGGCGGGGTTTATCAGCCCCAGCATTTT.

The chain employs TRBV6-5 and TRBJ2-5, with D hard to call. Trimming shortened V by 0 bases and J by 4 bases, and 6 bases separated the two germline ends. Germline lookup yields CDR1 MNHEY and CDR2 SVGAGI. The CDR3 length is 13 residues. This CDR3 reads CASSYSKAETQYF. The CDR3 DNA reads as TGTGCCAGCAGTTACTCGAAAGCAGAGACCCAGTACTTC.

The gene calls are TRBV7-8 and TRBJ1-1; no reliable D call. Trimming took 4 bases from V and 0 from J, leaving 6 bases between them. Germline CDR1 SGHVS, CDR2 FQNEAQ. There are 13 residues in the CDR3. The CDR3 loop is CASSSNMNTEAFF. CDR3 nucleotide sequence: TGTGCCAGCAGCTCAAACATGAACACTGAAGCTTTCTTT.

V and J are TRBV7-7 and TRBJ2-5; TRBD1 is a possible D gene (7 bases). The length of the CDR3 is 14 residues. Per germline, CDR1 SSHAT and CDR2 FNYEAQ (reference sequence). V lost 5 bases and J lost 5, with 15 bases in between. CDR3 loop: CASSPRQGLETQYF. The CDR3 bases are TGTGCCAGCAGCCCCCGACAGGGACTCGAGACCCAGTACTTC. The whole variable domain, remainder taken from reference TRBV7-7 and TRBJ2-5, is GAGVSQSPRYKVTKRGQDVTLRCDPISSHATLYWYQQALGQGPEFLTYFNYEAQPDKSGLPSDRFSAERPEGSISTLTIQRTEQRDSAMYRCASSPRQGLETQYFGPGTRLLVL.

The rearrangement links TRBV9 to TRBJ2-2, with TRBD2 matching 7 bases. Germline V gene sequence: CDR1 SGDLS, CDR2 YYNGEE. V was clipped by 0 bases and J by 10 bases; unmatched bases: 3. CDR3 size: 13 residues. The CDR3 here is CASSVGTSEELFF. Written as DNA, the CDR3 is TGTGCCAGCAGCGTAGGAACTAGCGAGGAGCTGTTTTTT.

This chain joins TRBV5-6 and TRBJ2-5; D ambiguous. CDR3 length: 13 amino acids. V was trimmed by 0 bases and J by 5 bases, leaving 8 bases between them. CDR1 SGHDT and CDR2 YYEEEE come from the germline V gene. CDR3: CASSLGLSETQYF. For the CDR3, the DNA is TGTGCCAGCAGCTTGGGACTGTCGGAGACCCAGTACTTC.

The rearrangement links TRBV11-2 to TRBJ1-1, with D tentatively TRBD1 (5 bases). Germline CDR1 reads SGHAT; CDR2 reads FQNNGV. This CDR3 is 13 amino acids long. The germline V and J ends were trimmed by 3 bases and 7 bases, with 12 bases remaining between them. The CDR3 reads CASSLYWGDEAFF. CDR3 sequence (DNA): TGTGCCAGCAGCTTGTACTGGGGGGATGAAGCTTTCTTT.

CDR3 sequence: CASSANRADIDGYTF. Here the CDR3 DNA reads TGTGCCAGCAGTGCCAACAGGGCTGATATCGATGGCTACACCTTC. The V call is TRBV27, the J call TRBJ1-2; TRBD1 is a possible D gene (6 bases). The CDR3 contains 15 residues. V lost 5 bases to trimming and J lost 6 bases, with 19 bases between them. Germline V gene lookup returns CDR1 MNHEY and CDR2 SMNVEV (reference sequence).

The V call is TRBV25-1, the J call TRBJ1-2; TRBD1 is a possible D gene (5 bases). The CDR3 loop spans 12 amino acids. The germline gives CDR1 MGHDK, CDR2 SYGVNS. Trimming took off 3 bases at V and 7 bases at J, with 9 bases between the two ends. CDR3 region: CASSDLRGGYTF. In nucleotides, the CDR3 is TGTGCCAGCAGTGACCTAAGGGGTGGCTACACCTTC.

V and J are TRBV11-2 and TRBJ1-1; weak D call: TRBD1 (5 bases). Germline values: CDR1 SGHAT, CDR2 FQNNGV. This CDR3 comprises 15 residues. Trimming stripped 6 bases from V and 1 base from J, with 15 bases between. CDR3 sequence (DNA): TGTGCCAGCAGGCCAGACCAGGGAGGGAACACTGAAGCTTTCTTT. Residues: CASRPDQGGNTEAFF. The whole variable domain, filled in from reference TRBV11-2 and TRBJ1-1, reads EAGVAQSPRYKIIEKRQSVAFWCNPISGHATLYWYQQILGQGPKLLIQFQNNGVVDDSQLPKDRFSAERLKGVDSTLKIQPAKLEDSAVYLCASRPDQGGNTEAFFGQGTRLTVV.

The chain links TRBV9 to TRBJ2-7; TRBD2 aligns across 7 bases. The junction had 7 bases not matched to a gene; V was cut back by 3 bases and J by 4 bases. The CDR3 runs 14 residues. Germline CDR1 is SGDLS and CDR2 is YYNGEE. The chain's CDR3 is CASSDGGSSYEQYF. Here the CDR3 DNA reads TGTGCCAGCAGCGACGGCGGGAGTTCGTACGAGCAGTACTTC.

The chain carries TRBV19 and TRBJ2-1; tentatively, D is TRBD2 (6 bases). Germline V CDR1 and CDR2: LNHDA, SQIVND (reference sequence). Deletions cut 5 bases from V and 2 bases from J, with 7 bases between. The CDR3 extends over 13 amino acids. This CDR3 is CASSLAAYNEQFF. CDR3 nucleotides: TGTGCCAGTAGTTTAGCGGCCTACAATGAGCAGTTCTTC.

The chain links TRBV7-9 to TRBJ1-2, with a tentative D call TRBD1 (6 bases). There are 16 residues in the CDR3. The V gene's germline CDR1 is SEHNR and CDR2 FQNEAQ (reference sequence). Trimming left V 1 base short and J 8 bases short, with 20 bases between. Here the CDR3 DNA reads TGTGCCAGCAGCTTAGACGGGACACGTTCCGGGGAGGGCTACACCTTC. It encodes CASSLDGTRSGEGYTF.

The rearrangement links TRBV23-1 to TRBJ1-5, with D possibly TRBD1 on 5 matching bases. Being an ORF, TRBV23-1 has a function that is uncertain. The CDR3 contains 17 residues. V was cut by 2 bases and J by 2 bases, with 16 bases left in between. The CDR3 protein is CASSQPPGGSGNQPQHF. CDR3 in DNA: TGCGCCAGCAGTCAACCCCCCGGGGGTTCTGGCAATCAGCCCCAGCATTTT.

The chain recombines TRBV4-3 with TRBJ2-6; possibly TRBD1 for D (6 bases). The CDR3 is 16 amino acids. Deletions cut 0 bases from V and 4 bases from J, with 10 bases between. The germline gives CDR1 LGHNA, CDR2 YSLEER. CDR3 amino acids: CASSQEAGAGANVLTF. The CDR3 bases are TGCGCCAGCAGCCAAGAAGCAGGGGCCGGGGCCAACGTCCTGACTTTC.

This chain links TRBV6-5 with TRBJ2-5, with D unresolved. The ends were cut back, 5 bases at V and 5 bases at J, with 18 bases in the middle. Germline loops: CDR1 MNHEY, CDR2 SVGAGI. The CDR3 length is 15 residues. This CDR3 is CASSPLVGLFETQYF. In nucleotides, the CDR3 is TGTGCCAGCAGTCCCCTAGTAGGATTATTCGAGACCCAGTACTTC.

V usage is TRBV5-5 and J usage is TRBJ2-1; D not certain. CDR3 size: 13 residues. V was clipped by 1 base and J by 3 bases, with 5 bases between them. Germline V gene data show CDR1 as SGHKS and CDR2 as YYEKEE (reference sequence). CDR3 residues: CASSLSDYNEQFF. CDR3 in DNA: TGTGCCAGCAGCTTGTCAGACTACAATGAGCAGTTCTTC.